The subject of this entry is one T cell receptor (beta chain). Its antigen is unidentified. This record belongs to a study of vaccination effects on CD4 cells after COVID-19. The culture ran for approximately 11 days before CD4+ T cells were isolated. Nucleocapsid antibody tests were negative, and the vaccine recipients had no prior SARS-CoV-2 infection. Study-level results: Few convalescent patients were included, and no early post-infection timepoints were sampled.

With 2 bases clipped from V and 2 bases from J, the junction kept 14 bases outside the gene matches. Germline values: CDR1 MNHNS, CDR2 SASEGT. The CDR3 consists of 19 residues. Clones were sequenced by immunoSEQ multiplex PCR, and TCRdb holds only the in-frame ones, with some missing. Of around 35,000 clones in the sample, 65% to 85% were seen once. This sequence originates from a human donor who received a COVID-19 vaccine. The chain combines TRBV6-1 with TRBJ2-3, with 9 bases lining up with TRBD2. The sample in question was CD4+ T cells from PBMCs cultured without peptide, obtained before COVID-19 vaccination. The CDR3 DNA reads TGTGCCAGCAGTGAACGATTCCTAGGCGGGGGGGGGCTCACAGATACGCAGTATTTT. Translated: CASSERFLGGGGLTDTQYF.